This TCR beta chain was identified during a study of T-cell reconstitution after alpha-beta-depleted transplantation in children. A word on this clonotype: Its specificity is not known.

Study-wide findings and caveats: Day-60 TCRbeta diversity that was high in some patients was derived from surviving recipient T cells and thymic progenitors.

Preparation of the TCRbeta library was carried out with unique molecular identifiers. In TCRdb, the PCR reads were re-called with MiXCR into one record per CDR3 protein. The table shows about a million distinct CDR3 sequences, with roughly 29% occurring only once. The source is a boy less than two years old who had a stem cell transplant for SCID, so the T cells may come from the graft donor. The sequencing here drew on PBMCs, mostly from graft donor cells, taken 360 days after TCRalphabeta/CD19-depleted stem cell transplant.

CDR3 amino acids: CAWSVLSSGKGTEAFF. CDR3 DNA: TGTGCCTGGAGTGTACTTTCGAGTGGAAAGGGCACTGAAGCTTTCTTT. This rearrangement joins TRBV30 to TRBJ1-1; D gene unclear. The length of the CDR3 is 16 residues. Germline values: CDR1 GTSNPN, CDR2 SVGIG (reference sequence). V was clipped by 0 bases and J by 4 bases, with 18 bases between them.